These 10 T cell receptor beta chains share one sample of origin, sequenced in a study of blood T cell repertoires in COVID-19. Libraries were prepared by immunoSEQ multiplex PCR; TCRdb keeps only in-frame clonotypes and omits some of them. Of roughly 400,000 clones listed, roughly nine tenths were seen once; the top ten hold less than 2%. The sequenced sample was PBMCs or T cells enriched from blood (not recorded which). Every receptor here comes from a woman in her twenties or thirties who had recovered from COVID-19.

The rearrangement joins TRBV10-1 to TRBJ2-1, with TRBD1 matching over 8 bases. Germline V CDR1 and CDR2: WNHNN, SYGVQD (reference sequence). The CDR3 length is 15 residues. The V and J ends lost 4 bases and 7 bases, in that order; junction bases with no gene match: 9. In DNA, the CDR3 is TGCGCCAGCAGTGCCAAGACAGGGGAGTGGAATGAGCAGTTCTTC. Its translation is CASSAKTGEWNEQFF.

Only one count was recorded for this clone. The genes are TRBV28 and TRBJ1-1; TRBD1 might be the D (6 bases). The CDR3 has 13 amino acids. Per the germline V gene, CDR1 is MDHEN and CDR2 is SYDVKM. Between the trimmed V and J ends, which lost 7 bases and 5 bases, there was a span of 14 bases. The CDR3 DNA reads as TGTGCCAGCATCGGGGGGGCGCGGACTGAAGCTTTCTTT. Encoded protein: CASIGGARTEAFF.

The chain has TRBV5-1 and TRBJ1-6; D remains ambiguous. The V gene lost 5 bases and the J gene lost 10 bases, with 13 bases spanning the gap. The CDR3 covers 13 residues. CDR1 is SGHRS and CDR2 is YFSETQ in the germline V gene. The CDR3 spells CASREEVGSPLHF. CDR3 DNA sequence: TGCGCCAGCAGGGAGGAGGTAGGCTCACCCCTCCACTTT.

The rearrangement joins TRBV6-6 to TRBJ1-1; perhaps TRBD1 as D (5 bases). V was pared by 8 bases and J by 0 bases, with 13 bases between. Germline loops: CDR1 MNHNY, CDR2 SVGAGI (reference sequence). The CDR3 has 14 residues. CDR3 DNA: TGTGCCAGCGGGGCCGGGACTATGAACACTGAAGCTTTCTTT. It specifies CASGAGTMNTEAFF.

The chain joins TRBV7-2 to TRBJ2-7, with TRBD1 matching 7 bases. The V gene end was trimmed by 5 bases and the J gene end by 1 base; junction bases not matched to a gene: 11. CDR3 length: 16 amino acids. The V gene's germline CDR1 is SGHTA and CDR2 FQGNSA. This CDR3 reads CASSLNPGGFSYEQYF. DNA of the CDR3: TGTGCCAGCAGCCTTAATCCAGGGGGATTTTCCTACGAGCAGTACTTC.

A note on this clone: This sample also contains other DNA sequences that code for the same CDR3. This chain uses TRBV11-2 with TRBJ1-1; D unresolved. V shed 0 bases and J shed 0 bases, with 5 bases lying between them. The CDR3 contains 14 residues. Germline-derived CDR1 and CDR2 are SGHAT and FQNNGV. CDR3 sequence: CASSLDRVNTEAFF. The CDR3 DNA sequence: TGTGCCAGCAGCTTAGACCGGGTGAACACTGAAGCTTTCTTT.

CDR3 coding DNA: TGCGCCAGCAGCTTCGGGGGTGGGGAGACCCAGTACTTC. Translating gives CASSFGGGETQYF. The chain combines TRBV5-1 with TRBJ2-5; maybe TRBD2 (6 bases). The CDR3 has 13 residues. Per the germline V gene, CDR1 is SGHRS and CDR2 is YFSETQ. Between the trimmed V and J ends, which lost 2 bases and 5 bases, there was a span of 10 bases.

In this sample, this clone turned up a few times. The chain links TRBV6-6 to TRBJ1-2; 8 bases match TRBD1. With V trimmed by 5 bases and J by 0 bases, 8 bases remained unmatched. The CDR3 consists of 16 residues. CDR1 is MNHNY and CDR2 is SVGAGI in the germline V gene (reference sequence). CDR3 sequence: CASSRQGKSANYGYTF. For the CDR3, the DNA is TGTGCCAGCAGTCGACAGGGGAAATCAGCTAACTATGGCTACACCTTC.

The chain carries TRBV6-4 and TRBJ2-6, with TRBD1 matching 8 bases. The germline gives CDR1 MRHNA, CDR2 SNTAGT. The junction had 2 bases not matched to a gene; V was cut back by 6 bases and J by 1 base. The CDR3 loop spans 15 amino acids. The CDR3: CASSTGGSGANVLTF. CDR3 in DNA: TGTGCCAGCAGCACAGGGGGGTCTGGGGCCAACGTCCTGACTTTC.

The J gene is TRBJ1-1, the V gene TRBV27; D might be TRBD1 (6 bases). This CDR3 is 15 amino acids long. Trimming shortened V by 8 bases and J by 4 bases, and 20 bases separated the two germline ends. The germline V gene has CDR1 MNHEY and CDR2 SMNVEV (reference sequence). CDR3 nucleotides: TGTGCCAGCTTTAAAACCCCAGGGGCTGGCACTGAAGCTTTCTTT. This codes for CASFKTPGAGTEAFF.